What follows are 21 T cell receptor beta chains derived from one specimen sequenced in a study of vaccination and CD4 T cells after COVID-19. Sequenced with the Oncomine TCR Beta short-read assay was DNA taken from cultured CD4+ T cells. TCRdb itself ran the PCR reads through MiXCR, one entry per CDR3 protein. The top ten clones hold 28% of a sample with over 10,000 distinct CDR3 sequences, approximately 53% of them seen once. These receptors lack a known antigen. The treatment: roughly ten-day PBMC culture with coronavirus spike peptide pools or control peptides (ViraFEST assay). The sample consisted of CD4+ T cells from blood, cultured in vitro. Receptors originate from a human donor who had recovered from COVID-19.

The gene calls are TRBV7-2 and TRBJ1-1; weak D call: TRBD1 (5 bases). V lost 3 bases to trimming and J lost 2 bases, with 16 bases between them. The V gene's germline CDR1 is SGHTA and CDR2 FQGNSA. This CDR3 has 16 residues. The CDR3 region has the DNA TGTGCCAGCAGCTTGAGTGGTCAGGGTGACAACACTGAAGCTTTCTTT. Amino acids: CASSLSGQGDNTEAFF.

A few counts support this clonotype. This chain joins TRBV12-3 or TRBV12-4 and TRBJ2-3; D uncertain. The CDR3 sequence is 13 residues long. V lost 1 base to trimming and J lost 4 bases, with 6 bases between them. CDR3 amino acids: CASSLDAPDTQYF. CDR3 in DNA: TGTGCCAGCAGTTTAGATGCCCCAGATACGCAGTATTTT.

The chain employs TRBV28 and TRBJ1-2; 8 bases are a match to TRBD1. The CDR3 contains 14 residues. CDR1 MDHEN and CDR2 SYDVKM come from the germline V gene. The V segment lost 5 bases and the J segment 4 bases; nucleotides outside the gene matches: 6. The chain's CDR3 is CASSMTGVSYGYTF. DNA of the CDR3: TGTGCCAGCAGTATGACAGGGGTGAGCTATGGCTACACCTTC.

This clonotype came up a few times. The chain couples TRBV20-1 to TRBJ1-2, with D possibly being TRBD1 (5 bases). The CDR3 length is 13 residues. Germline V gene lookup returns CDR1 DFQATT and CDR2 SNEGSKA (reference sequence). The ends were cut back, 3 bases at V and 5 bases at J, with 13 bases in the middle. The CDR3 loop is CSASLGTGYGYTF. The DNA of the CDR3 is TGCAGTGCTAGTCTTGGGACGGGATATGGCTACACCTTC.

The rearrangement uses TRBV6-1 and TRBJ1-1; D uncertain. Trimming removed 7 bases at V and 0 bases at J, with 12 bases between. There are 14 residues in the CDR3. Germline V gene sequence: CDR1 MNHNS, CDR2 SASEGT. The CDR3 DNA sequence: TGTGCCAGCATTTTACGTAGGGTGAACACTGAAGCTTTCTTT. Translation gives CASILRRVNTEAFF.

The rearrangement uses TRBV20-1 and TRBJ1-1, with D unresolved. Trimming left V 6 bases short and J 1 base short, with 12 bases between. Per germline, CDR1 DFQATT and CDR2 SNEGSKA (reference sequence). The CDR3 extends over 13 amino acids. The CDR3, as DNA: TGCAGTGCAGGTCATTCTTCGAACACTGAAGCTTTCTTT. Amino acids: CSAGHSSNTEAFF.

This clonotype appeared a few times. This chain links TRBV6-1 with TRBJ1-1, with TRBD1 as a possible D gene (5 bases). V dropped 3 bases and J dropped 5 bases, with 19 bases sitting between them. Germline CDR1 is MNHNS and CDR2 is SASEGT. This CDR3 comprises 16 residues. CDR3 coding DNA: TGTGCCAGCAGTGATAGCCAACGGAGGGGCAATACTGAAGCTTTCTTT. This encodes CASSDSQRRGNTEAFF.

This clonotype was counted only a few times. This rearrangement joins TRBV7-9 to TRBJ1-1; 8 bases agree with TRBD1. The CDR3 length is 15 residues. Germline loops: CDR1 SEHNR, CDR2 FQNEAQ (reference sequence). J was trimmed by 5 bases and V by 4 bases; bases with no gene match: 9. The CDR3 here is CASSSRDRRVTEAFF. The CDR3 DNA follows: TGTGCCAGCAGCTCGCGGGACAGGCGGGTGACTGAAGCTTTCTTT.

This sequence joins TRBV7-3 and TRBJ2-6; D unresolved. The germline V gene has CDR1 SGHTA and CDR2 FQGTGA. V was shortened by 5 bases and J by 4 bases, with 9 bases between the two germline ends. The length of the CDR3 is 14 residues. The CDR3 region is CASSPYKGANVLTF. The CDR3 nucleotides read TGTGCCAGCAGCCCGTACAAGGGGGCCAACGTCCTGACTTTC.

The chain couples TRBV7-9 to TRBJ2-3; 7 positions agree with TRBD2. CDR1 and CDR2 from the germline V gene are SEHNR and FQNEAQ (reference sequence). V was clipped by 1 base and J by 2 bases; unmatched bases: 6. This CDR3 comprises 16 residues. The CDR3 nucleotides are TGTGCCAGCAGCTTAGTAGCGGGCCTTCCCACAGATACGCAGTATTTT. Its translation is CASSLVAGLPTDTQYF. Drawing the rest from reference TRBV7-9 and TRBJ2-3, the complete variable domain is DTGVSQNPRHKITKRGQNVTFRCDPISEHNRLYWYRQTLGQGPEFLTYFQNEAQLEKSRLLSDRFSAERPKGSFSTLEIQRTEQGDSAMYLCASSLVAGLPTDTQYFGPGTRLTVL.

The chain employs TRBV20-1 and TRBJ2-3, with 7 bases aligning to TRBD1. The CDR3 length is 15 residues. After removal of 0 bases from V and 2 bases from J, the junction contained 5 bases not matched to a gene. In germline, CDR1 is DFQATT, CDR2 SNEGSKA (reference sequence). CDR3 residues: CSAREYRGPTDTQYF. CDR3 bases: TGCAGTGCTAGAGAATACAGGGGCCCCACAGATACGCAGTATTTT.

CDR3: CATSKGRQGKETQYF. The CDR3 nucleotides are TGTGCCACCAGTAAGGGTCGACAGGGGAAAGAGACCCAGTACTTC. V and J are TRBV24-1 and TRBJ2-5, with TRBD1 identical over 8 bases. Germline trimming cut 6 bases from V and 3 bases from J; bases unmatched to any gene: 8. From germline, CDR1 is KGHDR and CDR2 SFDVKD. The length of the CDR3 is 15 residues.

The rearrangement joins TRBV27 to TRBJ1-5; D is possibly TRBD1 (6 bases). Germline-derived CDR1 and CDR2 are MNHEY and SMNVEV (reference sequence). The CDR3 covers 15 residues. The V end lost 7 bases, the J end lost 7 bases, and 20 bases lay between the germline ends. The CDR3 loop reads CASTPQGLDKQPQHF. The CDR3 region has the DNA TGTGCCAGCACCCCCCAGGGGCTGGATAAGCAGCCCCAGCATTTT.

The genes are TRBV7-9 and TRBJ2-1; TRBD2 matches at 7 bases. This CDR3 spans 15 amino acids. The V gene's germline CDR1 is SEHNR and CDR2 FQNEAQ (reference sequence). The V gene end was trimmed by 2 bases and the J gene end by 8 bases; junction bases not matched to a gene: 9. CDR3 sequence: CASSLFGGSWYEQFF. CDR3 nucleotides: TGTGCCAGCAGCTTATTTGGCGGGAGTTGGTATGAGCAGTTCTTC.

This chain joins TRBV6-5 and TRBJ2-7, with 9 bases aligning to TRBD2. CDR3 length: 16 residues. V shed 2 bases and J 2 bases; nucleotides not matched to a gene: 7. CDR1 is MNHEY, CDR2 SVGAGI, per germline. In nucleotides, the CDR3 is TGTGCCAGCAGTTACGGCGGGGGGGTTTTGGCCTACGAGCAGTACTTC. This codes for CASSYGGGVLAYEQYF.

The chain employs TRBV20-1 and TRBJ2-1; 7 bases are a match to TRBD2. This CDR3 has 16 residues. The trim removed 2 bases at V and 0 bases at J, leaving 7 bases unmatched. The germline gives CDR1 DFQATT, CDR2 SNEGSKA (reference sequence). The chain's CDR3 is CSARTQLARSYNEQFF. DNA of the CDR3: TGCAGTGCTAGAACACAACTAGCGCGCTCCTACAATGAGCAGTTCTTC.

The gene calls are TRBV27 and TRBJ2-1, with D possibly matching TRBD2 (6 bases). This CDR3 region has 16 residues. Trimming pared 4 bases from V and 0 bases from J, leaving 13 bases between. Germline V gene sequence: CDR1 MNHEY, CDR2 SMNVEV (reference sequence). The chain's CDR3 is CASSSAGPSSYNEQFF. Written as DNA, the CDR3 is TGTGCCAGCAGTTCGGCGGGACCGAGCTCCTACAATGAGCAGTTCTTC.

The CDR3 coding sequence is TGTGCCAGCAGTTGGTGGACAGTCGATGGCTACACCTTC. Its translation: CASSWWTVDGYTF. The gene calls are TRBV2 and TRBJ1-2; possibly TRBD1 for D (6 bases). Germline CDR1 SNHLY, CDR2 FYNNEI. The V gene lost 5 bases and the J gene lost 6 bases, with 13 bases spanning the gap. The CDR3 sequence is 13 residues long. The variable domain in full, with the rest retrieved from reference TRBV2 and TRBJ1-2, is EPEVTQTPSHQVTQMGQEVILRCVPISNHLYFYWYRQILGQKVEFLVSFYNNEISEKSEIFDDQFSVERPDGSNFTLKIRSTKLEDSAMYFCASSWWTVDGYTFGSGTRLTVV.

This chain connects TRBV24-1 to TRBJ1-2, with a possible D match to TRBD1 (5 bases). The CDR3 is 17 residues long. CDR1 and CDR2 from the germline V gene are KGHDR and SFDVKD. Trimming stripped 0 bases from V and 5 bases from J, with 18 bases between. This chain's CDR3 is CATSDLLGDDTPYGYTF. CDR3 DNA: TGTGCCACCAGTGATTTGCTTGGGGACGACACCCCGTATGGCTACACCTTC.

The chain combines TRBV29-1 with TRBJ2-2; 7 bases line up with TRBD1. The length of the CDR3 is 14 residues. Per the germline V gene, CDR1 is SQVTM and CDR2 is ANQGSEA. Losses at the gene ends were 1 base for V and 3 bases for J; bases not matched to a gene: 2. The chain's CDR3 is CSVEVQGHTGELFF. Here the CDR3 DNA reads TGCAGCGTTGAAGTACAGGGGCACACCGGGGAGCTGTTTTTT.

Here the CDR3 reads CASSYREAGNQPQHF. CDR3 nucleotides: TGTGCCAGCAGCTACAGGGAAGCAGGCAATCAGCCCCAGCATTTT. The chain links TRBV6-2 or TRBV6-3 to TRBJ1-5; weak D call: TRBD1 (6 bases). The V and J ends lost 6 bases and 2 bases respectively, with 14 bases between them. This CDR3 is 15 amino acids long. Looked up from germline, CDR1 is MNHEY and CDR2 is SVGEGT.